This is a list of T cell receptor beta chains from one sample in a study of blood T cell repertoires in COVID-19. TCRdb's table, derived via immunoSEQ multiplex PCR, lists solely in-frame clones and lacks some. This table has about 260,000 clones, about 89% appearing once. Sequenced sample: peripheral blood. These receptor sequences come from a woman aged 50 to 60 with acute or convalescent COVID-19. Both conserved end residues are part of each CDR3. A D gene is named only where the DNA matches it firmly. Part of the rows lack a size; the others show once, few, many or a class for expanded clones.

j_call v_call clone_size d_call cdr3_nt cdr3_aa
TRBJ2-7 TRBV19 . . TGTGCCAGTAGTACTCGGAGCCGTTCGTCGGACGAGCAGTACTTC CASSTRSRSSDEQYF
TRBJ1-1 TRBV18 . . TGTGCCAGCTCACCACAAACAGACACTGAAGCTTTCTTT CASSPQTDTEAFF
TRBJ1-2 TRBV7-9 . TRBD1 TGTGCCAGCAGCATTGGACAGGGGCTATACGGCTACACCTTC CASSIGQGLYGYTF
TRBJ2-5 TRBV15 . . TGTGCCACCAGCAGAGATCTGACAGGTCAAGAGACCCAGTACTTC CATSRDLTGQETQYF
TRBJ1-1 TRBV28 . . TGTGCCAGCAGCTCTAAGGGGCGAGACACTGAAGCTTTCTTT CASSSKGRDTEAFF
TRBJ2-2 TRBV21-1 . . TGTGCCAGCAGCCCCATACAACCTAGCGGTAAGACGAACACCGGGGAGCTGTTTTTT CASSPIQPSGKTNTGELFF
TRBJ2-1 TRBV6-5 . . TGTGCCAGCACCGCGGGACATGAGCAGTTCTTC CASTAGHEQFF
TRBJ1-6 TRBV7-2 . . TGTGCCAGCAGCTTGGACCGGGGACATACCCTCCACTTT CASSLDRGHTLHF
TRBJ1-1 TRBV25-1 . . TGTGCCAGCAGTGAACGAGGGCAGAACACTGAAGCTTTCTTT CASSERGQNTEAFF
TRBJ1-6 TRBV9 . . TGTGCCAGCAGCCGGACTCCCGGAGGGGAAAATTCACCCCTCCACTTT CASSRTPGGENSPLHF
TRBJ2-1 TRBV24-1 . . TGTGCCACCACCACGGGGGGCAGGGGTTACAATGAGCAGTTCTTC CATTTGGRGYNEQFF
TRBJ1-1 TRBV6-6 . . TGTGCCAGCAGTTACCGGACTGAAGCTTTCTTT CASSYRTEAFF
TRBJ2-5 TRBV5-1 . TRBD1 TGCGCCAGCAGCTTGGAGGACAGGGGAACGACCCAGTACTTC CASSLEDRGTTQYF
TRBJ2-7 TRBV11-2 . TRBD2 TGTGCCAGCAGCTTAGAGGCTAGCGGGAGTTACGAGCAGTACTTC CASSLEASGSYEQYF
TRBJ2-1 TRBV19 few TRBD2 TGTGCCAGTAGAGGATCGGGGACTACACACAATGAGCAGTTCTTC CASRGSGTTHNEQFF
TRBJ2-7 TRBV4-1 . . TGCGCCAGCAGCCTATTCAGGGGTCCCCACGAGCAGTACTTC CASSLFRGPHEQYF
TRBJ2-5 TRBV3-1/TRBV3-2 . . TGTGCCAGCAGCCAAGGGCGGAGCGAGACCCAGTACTTC CASSQGRSETQYF
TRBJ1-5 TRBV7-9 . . TGTGCCAGCAGCCCCATAACAGGGCAGCCCCAGCATTTT CASSPITGQPQHF
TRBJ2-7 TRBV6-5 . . TGTGCCAGCAGTTACTCCCCTAGCGCCAACTCCTACGAGCAGTACTTC CASSYSPSANSYEQYF
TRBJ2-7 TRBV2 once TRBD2 TGTGCCAGCAGTGAAGTCCGACTAGCGGGAGGCCACGAGCAGTACTTC CASSEVRLAGGHEQYF
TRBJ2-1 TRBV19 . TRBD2 TGTGCCAGTAGTTGGCTGAGAAGCGGGAGGGGGGGTGAGCAGTTCTTC CASSWLRSGRGGEQFF
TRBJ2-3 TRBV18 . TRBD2 TGTGCCAGCTCAACTAATAGCGGGAAGGCAGATACGCAGTATTTT CASSTNSGKADTQYF
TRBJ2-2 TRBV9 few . TGTGCCAGCAGCCCCGGGAGAGTGAGCACCGGGGAGCTGTTTTTT CASSPGRVSTGELFF
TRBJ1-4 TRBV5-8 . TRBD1 TGTGCCAGCAGCTTGGGGGGACAGGGGTATGAAAAACTGTTTTTT CASSLGGQGYEKLFF
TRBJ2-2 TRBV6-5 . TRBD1 TGTGCCAGCTGTCAGGGGGCCGTCGGGGAGCTGTTTTTT CASCQGAVGELFF
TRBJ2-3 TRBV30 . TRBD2 TGTGCCTGGACTCTAGCGGGAGGGGATACGCAGTATTTT CAWTLAGGDTQYF
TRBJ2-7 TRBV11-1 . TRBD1 TGTGCCAGCAGTGAAATCTGGACAGGGGGCTCCTACGAGCAGTACTTC CASSEIWTGGSYEQYF
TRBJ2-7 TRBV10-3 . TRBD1 TGTGCCATCGATGGGACAGGGGCCTCCGAGCAGTACTTC CAIDGTGASEQYF
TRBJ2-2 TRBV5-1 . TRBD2 TGCGCCAGCAGCCCGGTGGGACTAGCGGGAGCTAGCGGGGAGCTGTTTTTT CASSPVGLAGASGELFF
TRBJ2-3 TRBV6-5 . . TGTGCCAGCAGCCAGGGGTTCACAGATACGCAGTATTTT CASSQGFTDTQYF
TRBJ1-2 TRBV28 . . TGTGCCAGCAGTTTAAGGCAGGGGAATGGCTACACCTTC CASSLRQGNGYTF
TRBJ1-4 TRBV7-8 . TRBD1 TGTGCCAGCAGCGAACCGACAGGGGGCGTTGAAAAACTGTTTTTT CASSEPTGGVEKLFF
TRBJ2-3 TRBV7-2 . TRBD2 TGTGCCAGCAGCCAGACTAGCGGGGCAGGTGCCGATACGCAGTATTTT CASSQTSGAGADTQYF
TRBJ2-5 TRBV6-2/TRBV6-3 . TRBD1 TGTGCCAGCAGTTACCGGACAGGGATCCCCAGGGTGGAGACCCAGTACTTC CASSYRTGIPRVETQYF
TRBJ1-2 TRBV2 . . TGTGCCAGCAGTGTTCGCCTAGAGGATGGCTACACCTTC CASSVRLEDGYTF
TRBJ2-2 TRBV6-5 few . TGTGCCAGCTCCTACAGGTTATCGGGGGACGGGGAGCTGTTTTTT CASSYRLSGDGELFF
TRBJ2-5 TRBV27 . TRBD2 TGTGCCAGCAATACCGGGACTAGCGTAGGAGAGACCCAGTACTTC CASNTGTSVGETQYF
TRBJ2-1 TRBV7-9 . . TGTGCCAGCGAGGAGGGAATGGATGAGCAGTTCTTC CASEEGMDEQFF